The 22 T cell receptor beta chains listed next were all sequenced from one sample in a study of Tregs in tolerant kidney transplant recipients. Profiling relied on immunoSEQ multiplex PCR, and the TCRdb table lists in-frame clones only, not all of them. The data hold approximately 260,000 clones, with 84% observed a single time. Material for sequencing was CD4+ T cells from blood. These receptors were obtained from a human donor in good health.

The V and J genes are TRBV27 and TRBJ2-3; D is ambiguous. Germline assignment: CDR1 MNHEY and CDR2 SMNVEV (reference sequence). CDR3 length: 14 residues. Trimming cost V 2 bases and J 0 bases, with 6 bases left between them. In DNA form, the CDR3 reads TGTGCCAGCAGTTTAAAGGCTAGCACAGATACGCAGTATTTT. It yields the protein CASSLKASTDTQYF.

The chain employs TRBV7-9 and TRBJ1-3; TRBD1 is a possible D gene (5 bases). V lost 5 bases to trimming and J lost 3 bases, with 17 bases between them. The germline CDR1 and CDR2 sequences are SEHNR and FQNEAQ (reference sequence). The length of the CDR3 is 16 residues. This chain's CDR3 is CASSPGREFYGNTIYF. The DNA for the CDR3 is TGTGCCAGCAGCCCGGGCAGGGAGTTTTATGGAAACACCATATATTTT.

This chain joins TRBV27 and TRBJ2-7; D uncertain. The V end was cut by 5 bases, the J end by 3 bases, with 17 bases between. The CDR3 covers 15 residues. The V gene's germline CDR1 is MNHEY and CDR2 SMNVEV (reference sequence). CDR3 DNA sequence: TGTGCCAGCAGTCCGCGTCGGGCCCCCCGCTACGAGCAGTACTTC. Amino acid sequence: CASSPRRAPRYEQYF.

This clone was seen just once. This sample also contains other DNA sequences that code for the same CDR3. This chain links TRBV30 with TRBJ1-5; a possible D gene is TRBD1 (6 bases). CDR1 is GTSNPN, CDR2 SVGIG, per germline (reference sequence). V lost 5 bases and J 5 bases, leaving 13 bases between the germline ends. This CDR3 has 13 amino acids. Here the CDR3 DNA reads TGTGCCTGGGGGCGACAGGCGGATCAGCCCCAGCATTTT. Residues: CAWGRQADQPQHF.

The J gene is TRBJ2-3, the V gene TRBV5-1; D perhaps matches TRBD2 (6 bases). This CDR3 is built from 15 residues. The germline gives CDR1 SGHRS, CDR2 YFSETQ. V was shortened by 3 bases and J by 4 bases, with 15 bases between the two germline ends. CDR3 in amino acids: CASSSLGTSSDTQYF. CDR3 in DNA: TGCGCCAGCAGCTCCCTGGGGACTTCCTCAGATACGCAGTATTTT.

Regarding this clone: Other DNA sequences in the sample encode the same CDR3. The chain links TRBV6-1 to TRBJ1-5; TRBD1 aligns across 7 bases. CDR3 length equals 14 residues. After removal of 2 bases from V and 4 bases from J, the junction contained 2 bases not matched to a gene. Germline-derived CDR1 and CDR2 are MNHNS and SASEGT. CDR3 coding DNA: TGTGCCAGCAGTGAACAGGGGGGAAATCAGCCCCAGCATTTT. Protein product: CASSEQGGNQPQHF.

The gene calls are TRBV10-3 and TRBJ2-5, with 9 positions matching TRBD1. The CDR3 loop spans 14 amino acids. CDR1 is ENHRY, CDR2 SYGVKD, per germline. With 6 bases clipped from V and 5 bases from J, the junction kept 7 bases outside the gene matches. CDR3 DNA: TGTGCCATCAGCGGGGACAGGGTGGTTGAGACCCAGTACTTC. Its protein product is CAISGDRVVETQYF.

The chain carries TRBV9 and TRBJ2-1; 8 bases agree with TRBD2. In germline, CDR1 is SGDLS, CDR2 YYNGEE. V gave up 3 bases and J gave up 6 bases; unmatched junction bases: 8. The CDR3 is 15 amino acids. CDR3 DNA sequence: TGTGCCAGCAGCGCAGCGGGGGCCTACGGCAATGAGCAGTTCTTC. Translation gives CASSAAGAYGNEQFF.

This clone was picked up a small number of times. V usage is TRBV20-1 and J usage is TRBJ1-1; 7 bases are shared with TRBD1. This CDR3 is built from 11 residues. With V trimmed by 6 bases and J by 7 bases, 5 bases remained unmatched. The germline V gene encodes CDR1 DFQATT and CDR2 SNEGSKA (reference sequence). The CDR3 protein is CSAKDRSEAFF. The CDR3 DNA sequence: TGCAGTGCAAAGGACAGGAGTGAAGCTTTCTTT.

This chain links TRBV10-3 with TRBJ1-1, with D possibly matching TRBD1 (5 bases). Trimming took 5 bases from V and 2 from J, leaving 21 bases between them. This CDR3 spans 17 amino acids. Germline V gene lookup returns CDR1 ENHRY and CDR2 SYGVKD. CDR3 region: CAISLAGVRKFNTEAFF. CDR3 sequence (DNA): TGTGCCATCAGTCTAGCGGGGGTAAGAAAGTTTAACACTGAAGCTTTCTTT.

The chain carries TRBV12-5 and TRBJ2-3, with 7 bases lining up with TRBD2. With V trimmed by 7 bases and J by 7 bases, 8 bases remained unmatched. Germline CDR1 reads LGHNT; CDR2 reads FRNRAP. The CDR3 loop spans 13 amino acids. CDR3 sequence (DNA): TGTGCTAGTGCTGGCTGGGGGGGGAATACGCAGTATTTT. This codes for CASAGWGGNTQYF.

CDR3 amino acids: CATRASSYEQYF. Written as DNA, the CDR3 is TGTGCCACCCGGGCTAGCTCCTACGAGCAGTACTTC. This chain connects TRBV19 to TRBJ2-7; D gene ambiguous. Germline V gives CDR1 LNHDA, CDR2 SQIVND (reference sequence). The CDR3 spans 12 residues. V was shortened by 10 bases and J by 0 bases, with 10 bases between the two germline ends.

The V call is TRBV10-2, the J call TRBJ2-5; 7 bases agree with TRBD1. The V segment lost 3 bases and the J segment 5 bases; nucleotides outside the gene matches: 6. The CDR3 loop spans 14 amino acids. Germline V gene sequence: CDR1 WSHSY, CDR2 SAAADI. The CDR3 spells CASSDTGAGETQYF. CDR3 nucleotide sequence: TGCGCCAGCAGTGACACAGGGGCAGGGGAGACCCAGTACTTC.

As DNA, the CDR3 is TGTGCCAGCAGCCCCGACCTCGGGCAACAAGAGACCCAGTACTTC. This codes for CASSPDLGQQETQYF. The chain is built from TRBV9 and TRBJ2-5; D uncertain. V was shortened by 4 bases and J by 2 bases, with 15 bases between the two germline ends. The CDR3 loop spans 15 amino acids. Germline CDR1 reads SGDLS; CDR2 reads YYNGEE.

V and J are TRBV27 and TRBJ2-2, with a weak D call TRBD1 (6 bases). Germline assignment: CDR1 MNHEY and CDR2 SMNVEV (reference sequence). The CDR3 extends over 14 amino acids. The ends were cut back, 3 bases at V and 6 bases at J, with 11 bases in the middle. In DNA form, the CDR3 reads TGTGCCAGCAGTTTGTCAGGGGTCCCCGGGGAGCTGTTTTTT. Translated, it gives CASSLSGVPGELFF.

CDR3 residues: CASSYSQGTKRETQYF. CDR3 sequence (DNA): TGTGCCAGCAGTTATAGCCAGGGCACCAAGAGAGAGACCCAGTACTTC. The V call is TRBV6-5, the J call TRBJ2-5; tentatively, D is TRBD1 (5 bases). The CDR3 is made up of 16 amino acids. Germline-derived CDR1 and CDR2 are MNHEY and SVGAGI. V was cut by 3 bases and J by 4 bases, with 18 bases left in between.

The rearrangement joins TRBV2 to TRBJ2-1; D ambiguous. Germline CDR1 reads SNHLY; CDR2 reads FYNNEI. Trimming took 6 bases from V and 0 from J, leaving 15 bases between them. The CDR3 sequence is 16 residues long. Here the CDR3 DNA reads TGTGCCAGCAGCCTACTTCCGTTGAGCTCCTACAATGAGCAGTTCTTC. Amino acid sequence: CASSLLPLSSYNEQFF.

The CDR3 is CASSAGGTGSEAFF. The CDR3 region has the DNA TGCGCCAGCAGCGCCGGTGGGACAGGCTCCGAAGCTTTCTTT. The chain is built from TRBV5-1 and TRBJ1-1, with 8 positions matching TRBD1. The V segment lost 4 bases and the J segment 8 bases; nucleotides outside the gene matches: 10. CDR1 is SGHRS, CDR2 YFSETQ, per germline. The CDR3 sequence is 14 residues long.

This clone was counted between two and nine times. This chain connects TRBV6-6 to TRBJ2-7, with unresolved D. This CDR3 spans 14 amino acids. Germline CDR1 reads MNHNY; CDR2 reads SVGAGI (reference sequence). Trimming pared 7 bases from V and 0 bases from J, leaving 13 bases between. CDR3 DNA sequence: TGTGCCAGCACCTTATGGCCTTCCTCCTACGAGCAGTACTTC. This codes for CASTLWPSSYEQYF.

This clone came up once. The genes are TRBV30 and TRBJ1-5; D remains unclear. The CDR3 is made up of 15 amino acids. Per the germline V gene, CDR1 is GTSNPN and CDR2 is SVGIG (reference sequence). V was pared by 0 bases and J by 7 bases, with 16 bases between. The CDR3 protein is CAWSVRSTTRQPQHF. CDR3 coding DNA: TGTGCCTGGAGTGTACGGTCAACTACGCGGCAGCCCCAGCATTTT.

The chain is built from TRBV5-1 and TRBJ2-3; D gene uncertain. The CDR3 runs to 14 residues. V lost 3 bases and J 4 bases, leaving 12 bases between the germline ends. Per the germline V gene, CDR1 is SGHRS and CDR2 is YFSETQ. The chain's CDR3 is CASSSPSAADTQYF. CDR3 coding DNA: TGCGCCAGCAGCTCTCCCTCCGCCGCAGATACGCAGTATTTT.

The V call is TRBV27, the J call TRBJ1-2; 12 positions agree with TRBD1. V dropped 5 bases and J dropped 7; count of bases not matched to a gene: 5. The CDR3 has 14 residues. CDR1 and CDR2 from the germline V gene are MNHEY and SMNVEV (reference sequence). The CDR3 region has the DNA TGTGCCAGCAGTCCCGGGACAGGGGGCTCTGGCTACACCTTC. This translates into CASSPGTGGSGYTF.